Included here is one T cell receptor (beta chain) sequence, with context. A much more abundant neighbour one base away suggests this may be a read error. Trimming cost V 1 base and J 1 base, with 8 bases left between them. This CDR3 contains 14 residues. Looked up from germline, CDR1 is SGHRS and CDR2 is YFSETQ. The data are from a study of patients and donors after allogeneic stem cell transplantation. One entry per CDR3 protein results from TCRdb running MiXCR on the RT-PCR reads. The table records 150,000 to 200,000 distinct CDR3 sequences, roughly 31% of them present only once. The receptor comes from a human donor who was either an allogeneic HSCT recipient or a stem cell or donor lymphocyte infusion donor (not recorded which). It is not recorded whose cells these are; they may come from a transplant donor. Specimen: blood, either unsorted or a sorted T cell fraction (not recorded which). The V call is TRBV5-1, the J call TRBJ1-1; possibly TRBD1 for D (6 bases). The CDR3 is CASSLRGQNTEAFF. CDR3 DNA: TGCGCCAGCAGCTTGAGGGGACAGAACACTGAAGCTTTCTTT.